The 30 T cell receptor beta chains below all came from one sample that was sequenced in a study of cytomegalovirus exposure and HLA in healthy donors. PCR amplification relied on 60 Vbeta primers (plus 13 Jbeta primers). Produced via immunoSEQ multiplex PCR; TCRdb's table is partial and in-frame only. The specimen's table records tens of thousands of clones. Sequencing input: PBMCs. The receptors were gathered from a man aged 35-49 years in good health and CMV-seronegative.

V is TRBV6-1 and J is TRBJ2-7; 9 bases are a match to TRBD2. CDR3 length: 14 residues. Trimming at V came to 2 bases and at J to 9 bases, leaving 8 bases not matched to a gene. Germline V gene lookup returns CDR1 MNHNS and CDR2 SASEGT. CDR3 loop: CASSEQLAGQGQYF. The DNA for the CDR3 is TGTGCCAGCAGTGAACAACTAGCGGGCCAAGGGCAGTACTTC.

This chain uses TRBV19 with TRBJ2-3, with 9 positions matching TRBD2. V gave up 7 bases and J gave up 2 bases; unmatched junction bases: 10. This CDR3 spans 16 amino acids. Germline V lookup: CDR1 LNHDA, CDR2 SQIVND (reference sequence). The CDR3 bases are TGTGCCAGTAATACTTTAGCGGGAGACATCACAGATACGCAGTATTTT. This translates into CASNTLAGDITDTQYF.

The CDR3 bases are TGCAGCGTTGGTCACCTTGGGGGACAGGGGGGCCACGAGCAGTACTTC. Its protein is CSVGHLGGQGGHEQYF. This sequence joins TRBV29-1 and TRBJ2-7; 11 positions match TRBD1. This CDR3 has 16 amino acids. V lost 4 bases to trimming and J lost 5 bases; unmatched junction nucleotides: 13. Germline V CDR1 and CDR2: SQVTM, ANQGSEA.

The chain combines TRBV5-1 with TRBJ2-7, with D maybe TRBD2 (6 bases). The CDR3 runs 14 residues. Germline CDR1 reads SGHRS; CDR2 reads YFSETQ. V shed 9 bases and J shed 2 bases, with 18 bases lying between them. CDR3 nucleotide sequence: TGCGCCACTTCCCGGGACTCACCGGCCTACGAGCAGTACTTC. It codes for CATSRDSPAYEQYF. Full variable domain (missing parts from reference TRBV5-1 and TRBJ2-7): KAGVTQTPRYLIKTRGQQVTLSCSPISGHRSVSWYQQTPGQGLQFLFEYFSETQRNKGNFPGRFSGRQFSNSRSEMNVSTLELGDSALYLCATSRDSPAYEQYFGPGTRLTVT.

J is TRBJ2-1 and V is TRBV11-2, with TRBD1 identical over 8 bases. The CDR3 length is 16 residues. Trimming removed 1 base from V and 7 bases from J; junction bases left unmatched: 9. Germline V gene data show CDR1 as SGHAT and CDR2 as FQNNGV. The CDR3 here is CASSLVGQGVGNEQFF. Here the CDR3 DNA reads TGTGCCAGCAGCTTAGTCGGACAGGGAGTCGGTAATGAGCAGTTCTTC.

The V call is TRBV6-5, the J call TRBJ1-1; D call uncertain. Trimming removed 6 bases at V and 1 base at J, with 9 bases between. The germline CDR1 and CDR2 sequences are MNHEY and SVGAGI. The CDR3 contains 13 residues. CDR3: CASSPVENTEAFF. For the CDR3, the DNA is TGTGCCAGCAGCCCCGTAGAGAACACTGAAGCTTTCTTT.

V and J are TRBV29-1 and TRBJ1-1; D gene ambiguous. This CDR3 region has 13 residues. Germline CDR1 SQVTM, CDR2 ANQGSEA. With 7 bases removed from V and 0 bases from J, the gap between germline ends came to 12 bases. In DNA, the CDR3 is TGCAGCGCAAATGAGGCGTTGAACACTGAAGCTTTCTTT. Translated: CSANEALNTEAFF.

This sequence joins TRBV10-1 and TRBJ2-2; weak D call: TRBD1 (6 bases). Per germline, CDR1 WNHNN and CDR2 SYGVQD (reference sequence). V was shortened by 3 bases and J by 7 bases, with 15 bases between the two germline ends. The CDR3 has 15 residues. This CDR3 is CASSETGQDIGELFF. CDR3 in DNA: TGCGCCAGCAGTGAAACAGGGCAGGACATCGGGGAGCTGTTTTTT.

V usage is TRBV25-1 and J usage is TRBJ1-2; TRBD1 aligns across 8 bases. Unmatched junction bases numbered 7, after V lost 3 bases and J lost 4 bases. Per the germline V gene, CDR1 is MGHDK and CDR2 is SYGVNS. This CDR3 contains 15 residues. CDR3 coding DNA: TGTGCCAGCAGTGACCCCAGGGGGCAGAGCTATGGCTACACCTTC. Its protein is CASSDPRGQSYGYTF.

The chain is built from TRBV28 and TRBJ1-6; 7 nucleotides align to TRBD1. Germline V gene data show CDR1 as MDHEN and CDR2 as SYDVKM. Germline trimming cut 6 bases from V and 2 bases from J; bases unmatched to any gene: 10. The CDR3 sequence is 17 residues long. The CDR3 bases are TGTGCCAGCAGAAACTACAGGGGACTGCCCTATAATTCACCCCTCCACTTT. Translation gives CASRNYRGLPYNSPLHF.

The V call is TRBV19, the J call TRBJ1-5, with a possible D match to TRBD1 (5 bases). The CDR3 totals 17 residues. Germline CDR1 is LNHDA and CDR2 is SQIVND (reference sequence). V lost 3 bases and J 3 bases, leaving 18 bases between the germline ends. CDR3: CASSILLDTIFNQPQHF. CDR3 DNA sequence: TGTGCCAGTAGTATTTTGCTGGACACAATCTTCAATCAGCCCCAGCATTTT. The variable domain in full, with the rest retrieved from reference TRBV19 and TRBJ1-5, is DGGITQSPKYLFRKEGQNVTLSCEQNLNHDAMYWYRQDPGQGLRLIYYSQIVNDFQKGDIAEGYSVSREKKESFPLTVTSAQKNPTAFYLCASSILLDTIFNQPQHFGDGTRLSIL.

The chain links TRBV6-6 to TRBJ1-3; the D gene is possibly TRBD1 (5 bases). The CDR3 consists of 16 residues. V shed 4 bases and J shed 2 bases, with 15 bases lying between them. The germline CDR1 and CDR2 sequences are MNHNY and SVGAGI (reference sequence). The CDR3 here is CASSFGSGEAGNTIYF. CDR3 in DNA: TGTGCCAGCAGTTTTGGGTCGGGGGAAGCTGGAAACACCATATATTTT.

The chain is built from TRBV28 and TRBJ1-1; tentative D call: TRBD1 (5 bases). Germline V CDR1 and CDR2: MDHEN, SYDVKM. CDR3 length: 15 amino acids. Between the trimmed V and J ends, which lost 1 base and 6 bases, there was a span of 15 bases. In nucleotides, the CDR3 is TGTGCCAGCAGTTTATTTGGATTTCAAGGGGCTGAAGCTTTCTTT. It specifies CASSLFGFQGAEAFF.

The chain couples TRBV6-4 to TRBJ2-3; maybe TRBD2 (6 bases). Germline V gives CDR1 MRHNA, CDR2 SNTAGT. Trimming took off 4 bases at V and 1 base at J, with 6 bases between the two ends. CDR3 size: 13 residues. The CDR3 protein is CASSASGTDTQYF. CDR3 in DNA: TGTGCCAGCAGTGCTAGCGGCACAGATACGCAGTATTTT.

J is TRBJ2-3 and V is TRBV13; D gene unclear. Germline loops: CDR1 PRHDT, CDR2 FYEKMQ (reference sequence). V was trimmed by 1 base and J by 6 bases, leaving 5 bases between them. This CDR3 is 12 amino acids long. In DNA, the CDR3 is TGTGCCAGCAGCTTAGTCACTGATACGCAGTATTTT. Protein product: CASSLVTDTQYF. The variable domain in full, completed from reference TRBV13 and TRBJ2-3, reads AAGVIQSPRHLIKEKRETATLKCYPIPRHDTVYWYQQGPGQDPQFLISFYEKMQSDKGSIPDRFSAQQFSDYHSELNMSSLELGDSALYFCASSLVTDTQYFGPGTRLTVL.

The rearrangement links TRBV28 to TRBJ1-1; D unresolved. The V end lost 5 bases, the J end lost 3 bases, and 13 bases lay between the germline ends. The CDR3 consists of 14 residues. Germline values: CDR1 MDHEN, CDR2 SYDVKM. CDR3 sequence: CASSPLLSYTEAFF. CDR3 DNA: TGTGCCAGCAGTCCCCTACTATCGTACACTGAAGCTTTCTTT.

CDR3 sequence reads: CASSSLRQGGNQPQHF. The DNA for the CDR3 is TGTGCCAGCAGTTCCCTCCGACAGGGAGGCAATCAGCCCCAGCATTTT. The gene calls are TRBV28 and TRBJ1-5, with 7 positions matching TRBD1. This CDR3 comprises 16 residues. Looked up from germline, CDR1 is MDHEN and CDR2 is SYDVKM. Trimming took 4 bases from V and 2 from J; bases not matched to a gene: 8.

This chain joins TRBV6-5 and TRBJ2-7; 12 bases agree with TRBD2. This CDR3 region has 13 residues. Unmatched junction bases numbered 4, after V lost 6 bases and J lost 7 bases. Germline V lookup: CDR1 MNHEY, CDR2 SVGAGI. CDR3 nucleotides: TGTGCCAGCAGCCCTAGCGGGGGGGGTGAGCAGTACTTC. As protein: CASSPSGGGEQYF.

The rearrangement uses TRBV7-9 and TRBJ1-2, with TRBD1 matching over 9 bases. With V trimmed by 2 bases and J by 7 bases, 11 bases remained unmatched. The V gene's germline CDR1 is SEHNR and CDR2 FQNEAQ (reference sequence). The CDR3 is 16 amino acids. Here the CDR3 reads CASSLNGHRGLFGYTF. As DNA, the CDR3 is TGTGCCAGCAGCTTAAATGGGCACAGGGGGCTCTTTGGCTACACCTTC.

The chain combines TRBV6-6 with TRBJ2-3; TRBD2 matches at 13 bases. The CDR3 loop spans 16 amino acids. The V and J ends lost 5 bases and 1 base, in that order; junction bases with no gene match: 3. The germline CDR1 and CDR2 sequences are MNHNY and SVGAGI (reference sequence). CDR3 sequence reads: CASSRGTSGGTDTQYF. CDR3 nucleotide sequence: TGTGCCAGCAGTCGCGGGACTAGCGGGGGCACAGATACGCAGTATTTT.

The rearrangement joins TRBV7-9 to TRBJ2-7; 7 positions agree with TRBD1. The germline V gene encodes CDR1 SEHNR and CDR2 FQNEAQ (reference sequence). V trimming: 6 bases; J trimming: 7 bases; junction bases outside the gene matches: 6. The CDR3 sequence is 12 residues long. The CDR3 here is CASRSDRTEQYF. Here the CDR3 DNA reads TGTGCCAGCAGATCGGACAGGACGGAGCAGTACTTC.

The chain joins TRBV2 to TRBJ2-7, with 7 bases aligning to TRBD1. V shed 1 base, J shed 3 bases, and the junction held 0 bases outside the gene matches. Germline values: CDR1 SNHLY, CDR2 FYNNEI. The CDR3 covers 13 residues. The CDR3: CASSEGDSYEQYF. CDR3 DNA sequence: TGTGCCAGCAGTGAAGGGGACAGCTACGAGCAGTACTTC.

The chain recombines TRBV28 with TRBJ2-7; D uncertain. Germline CDR1 MDHEN, CDR2 SYDVKM. With 3 bases removed from V and 2 bases from J, the gap between germline ends came to 8 bases. The CDR3 is 13 amino acids. DNA of the CDR3: TGTGCCAGCAGTTTGGCGGCAACCTACGAGCAGTACTTC. It specifies CASSLAATYEQYF.

The chain is built from TRBV4-1 and TRBJ1-2; possible D gene TRBD1, 5 bases. Germline lookup yields CDR1 MGHRA and CDR2 YSYEKL. V lost 0 bases to trimming and J lost 8 bases, with 10 bases between them. This CDR3 is built from 13 residues. The CDR3 DNA follows: TGCGCCAGCAGCCAAGACGGGGCGGGGGGCTACACCTTC. Its protein is CASSQDGAGGYTF.

The chain employs TRBV5-1 and TRBJ2-7; 8 bases match TRBD1. Germline loops: CDR1 SGHRS, CDR2 YFSETQ. After removal of 2 bases from V and 3 bases from J, the junction contained 4 bases not matched to a gene. The CDR3 contains 14 residues. CDR3 sequence: CASSLGTGGYEQYF. DNA for the CDR3: TGCGCCAGCAGCTTAGGGACAGGCGGCTACGAGCAGTACTTC.

The chain is built from TRBV4-1 and TRBJ2-2; 7 bases fit TRBD1. This CDR3 is 15 amino acids long. Germline assignment: CDR1 MGHRA and CDR2 YSYEKL. V was pared by 4 bases and J by 4 bases, with 6 bases of the junction left unmatched. CDR3 residues: CASSLTGTVTGELFF. The DNA for the CDR3 is TGCGCCAGCAGCCTAACCGGGACAGTCACCGGGGAGCTGTTTTTT.

Regarding this clone: A junction end diverges from the germline sequence, so it may reflect a read error. Additional DNA sequences in this sample encode the identical CDR3. CDR3 DNA: TGCGCCAGCAGCCCAGGGAATCCCTGGTCCTACGAGCAGTACTTC. It encodes CASSPGNPWSYEQYF. The chain has TRBV7-2 and TRBJ2-7; a weak D match, TRBD1 (5 bases). The germline CDR1 and CDR2 sequences are SGHTA and FQGNSA. The CDR3 spans 15 residues.

V gene TRBV7-2 combines with J gene TRBJ1-5; 7 bases align to TRBD1. The CDR3 loop spans 17 amino acids. The trim removed 2 bases at V and 2 bases at J, leaving 9 bases unmatched. In germline, CDR1 is SGHTA, CDR2 FQGNSA. The CDR3 loop reads CASSLFAGGYGNQPQHF. The CDR3 DNA reads as TGTGCCAGCAGCTTATTCGCAGGGGGTTATGGCAATCAGCCCCAGCATTTT.

In regard to this clone: Other nucleotide sequences from this sample produce the same CDR3. The chain carries TRBV19 and TRBJ2-7, with a weak D call TRBD1 (6 bases). V was clipped by 3 bases and J by 4 bases, with 10 bases between them. CDR1 LNHDA and CDR2 SQIVND come from the germline V gene (reference sequence). The CDR3 extends over 13 amino acids. The CDR3 DNA reads TGTGCCAGTAGTATTGGCAGGGGATACGAGCAGTACTTC. Amino acids: CASSIGRGYEQYF.

V and J are TRBV7-3 and TRBJ2-3; TRBD2 matches 7 bases. The CDR3 spans 13 residues. Per germline, CDR1 SGHTA and CDR2 FQGTGA. V shed 3 bases and J 7 bases; nucleotides not matched to a gene: 4. CDR3 sequence reads: CASSLGEGYTQYF. The CDR3 DNA sequence: TGTGCCAGCAGCTTGGGGGAGGGGTATACGCAGTATTTT.